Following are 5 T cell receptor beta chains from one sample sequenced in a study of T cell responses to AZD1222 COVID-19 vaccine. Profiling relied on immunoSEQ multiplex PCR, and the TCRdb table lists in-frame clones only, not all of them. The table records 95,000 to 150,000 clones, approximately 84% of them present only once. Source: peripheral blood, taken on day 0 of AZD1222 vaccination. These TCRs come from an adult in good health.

This chain's CDR3 is CASSYLGTDSGNTIYF. CDR3 coding DNA: TGTGCCAGCAGTTACCTAGGGACAGACTCTGGAAACACCATATATTTT. This chain joins TRBV6-5 and TRBJ1-3; TRBD1 matches at 7 bases. V shed 2 bases and J 0 bases; nucleotides not matched to a gene: 4. Per the germline V gene, CDR1 is MNHEY and CDR2 is SVGAGI. The CDR3 sequence is 16 residues long.

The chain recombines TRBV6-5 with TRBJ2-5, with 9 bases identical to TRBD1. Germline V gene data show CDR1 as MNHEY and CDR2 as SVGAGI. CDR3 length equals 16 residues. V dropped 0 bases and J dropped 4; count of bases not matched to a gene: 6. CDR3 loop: CASSYSPGQGRETQYF. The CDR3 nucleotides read TGTGCCAGCAGTTACTCCCCGGGACAGGGAAGAGAGACCCAGTACTTC.

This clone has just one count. The CDR3 region is CASSYSIGSYNEQFF. As DNA, the CDR3 is TGTGCCAGCAGTTACTCGATTGGTAGCTACAATGAGCAGTTCTTC. The chain uses TRBV6-5 and TRBJ2-1; D is unclear. The CDR3 runs 15 residues. Germline CDR1 is MNHEY and CDR2 is SVGAGI. V was pared by 0 bases and J by 3 bases, with 9 bases between.

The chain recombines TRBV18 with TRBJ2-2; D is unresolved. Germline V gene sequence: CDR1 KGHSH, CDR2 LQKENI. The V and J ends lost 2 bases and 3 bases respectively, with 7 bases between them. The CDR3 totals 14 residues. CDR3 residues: CASSPNSDTGELFF. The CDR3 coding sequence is TGTGCCAGCTCACCAAACAGCGACACCGGGGAGCTGTTTTTT.

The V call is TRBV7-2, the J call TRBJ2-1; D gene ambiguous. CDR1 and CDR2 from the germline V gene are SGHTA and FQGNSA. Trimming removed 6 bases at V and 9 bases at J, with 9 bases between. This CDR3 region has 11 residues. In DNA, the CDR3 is TGTGCCAGCAGTAACACGGGTGAGCAGTTCTTC. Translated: CASSNTGEQFF.